This is a list of T cell receptor beta chains from one sample in a study of blood T cell repertoires in COVID-19. Sequencing used immunoSEQ multiplex PCR; TCRdb keeps in-frame clones, though not all of them. The sample lists roughly 280,000 clones, 70% to 90% occurring once. The sequenced material came from peripheral blood. These receptors all come from a woman in her sixties or seventies with COVID-19, enrolled during active disease. Both conserved end residues are part of each CDR3. D genes are given only for firm matches. Clone size appears in some rows only: once, few, many, or a class for an expanded clone.

clone_size: .; v_call: TRBV7-9; j_call: TRBJ1-4; d_call: TRBD1; cdr3_nt: TGTGCCAGCAGCTTAGAGGCCGGACAGGTCGGTGAAAAACTGTTTTTT; cdr3_aa: CASSLEAGQVGEKLFF
clone_size: once; v_call: TRBV20-1; j_call: TRBJ1-6; d_call: TRBD1; cdr3_nt: TGCAGTGCTAGTTTGGACAGGTTACTTACCCTCCACTTT; cdr3_aa: CSASLDRLLTLHF
clone_size: .; v_call: TRBV5-1; j_call: TRBJ1-2; d_call: .; cdr3_nt: TGCGCCAGCAGCTTCGGACAAGCCTACTATGGCTACACCTTC; cdr3_aa: CASSFGQAYYGYTF
clone_size: .; v_call: TRBV5-1; j_call: TRBJ2-1; d_call: .; cdr3_nt: TGCGCCAGCAGCTTGGTGGGGGGTTCAAACAATGAGCAGTTCTTC; cdr3_aa: CASSLVGGSNNEQFF
clone_size: few; v_call: TRBV27; j_call: TRBJ2-1; d_call: TRBD1; cdr3_nt: TGTGCCAGCAGTAGAAGACAGGGGTGGAATGAGCAGTTCTTC; cdr3_aa: CASSRRQGWNEQFF
clone_size: .; v_call: TRBV14; j_call: TRBJ2-7; d_call: .; cdr3_nt: TGTGCCAGCAGCGAGGCCCTGGAGCAGTACTTC; cdr3_aa: CASSEALEQYF
clone_size: .; v_call: TRBV24-1; j_call: TRBJ1-5; d_call: .; cdr3_nt: TGTGCCACCAGTGATTTGAGAGGTCAGCCCCAGCATTTT; cdr3_aa: CATSDLRGQPQHF
clone_size: .; v_call: TRBV18; j_call: TRBJ2-2; d_call: TRBD1; cdr3_nt: TGTGCCAGCTCACCCGGGACAGGGGGCCTCACCGGGGAGCTGTTTTTT; cdr3_aa: CASSPGTGGLTGELFF
clone_size: .; v_call: TRBV19; j_call: TRBJ2-2; d_call: .; cdr3_nt: TGTGCCAGTAGCTGGGGGCTGTCTTCCACCGGGGAGCTGTTTTTT; cdr3_aa: CASSWGLSSTGELFF
clone_size: once; v_call: TRBV2; j_call: TRBJ2-1; d_call: TRBD2; cdr3_nt: TGTGCCAGCACCCCTAGCGGGAAATCCTACAATGAGCAGTTCTTC; cdr3_aa: CASTPSGKSYNEQFF
clone_size: .; v_call: TRBV27; j_call: TRBJ1-5; d_call: TRBD1; cdr3_nt: TGTGCCAGCAGTCCCAGGACAGGGGATCAGCCCCAGCATTTT; cdr3_aa: CASSPRTGDQPQHF
clone_size: .; v_call: TRBV15; j_call: TRBJ2-3; d_call: .; cdr3_nt: TGTGCCACCAGCAGAGATCTGGAGGTGGCAGATACGCAGTATTTT; cdr3_aa: CATSRDLEVADTQYF
clone_size: .; v_call: TRBV5-1; j_call: TRBJ2-1; d_call: .; cdr3_nt: TGCGCCAGCAGCGCCGGGACTGGGGGTTACAATGAGCAGTTCTTC; cdr3_aa: CASSAGTGGYNEQFF
clone_size: .; v_call: TRBV3-1/TRBV3-2; j_call: TRBJ2-1; d_call: .; cdr3_nt: TGTGCCAGCAGCCAAGAGATTGGTTCTAATCCCTACAATGAGCAGTTCTTC; cdr3_aa: CASSQEIGSNPYNEQFF
clone_size: .; v_call: TRBV2; j_call: TRBJ1-1; d_call: .; cdr3_nt: TGTGCCAGCAGTCGACAGGCCGGAGCTTTCTTT; cdr3_aa: CASSRQAGAFF
clone_size: .; v_call: TRBV7-9; j_call: TRBJ2-7; d_call: TRBD2; cdr3_nt: TGTGCCAGCAGCACCAAAAACCCGGGACTAGCGGCGCCCTACGAGCAGTACTTC; cdr3_aa: CASSTKNPGLAAPYEQYF
clone_size: .; v_call: TRBV6-2/TRBV6-3; j_call: TRBJ1-5; d_call: .; cdr3_nt: TGTGCCAGCAGTTACTTTACTTATGGGACATCCCCGGATCAGCCCCAGCATTTT; cdr3_aa: CASSYFTYGTSPDQPQHF
clone_size: few; v_call: TRBV19; j_call: TRBJ2-2; d_call: TRBD1; cdr3_nt: TGTGCCAGTAGTACAGGACAGGGAAGGGGCACCGGGGAGCTGTTTTTT; cdr3_aa: CASSTGQGRGTGELFF
clone_size: .; v_call: TRBV21-1; j_call: TRBJ1-2; d_call: .; cdr3_nt: TGTGCCAGCAGCAATAAGTTTGGGACAGGGGATTCCAACTATGGCTACACCTTC; cdr3_aa: CASSNKFGTGDSNYGYTF
clone_size: few; v_call: TRBV19; j_call: TRBJ1-3; d_call: TRBD1; cdr3_nt: TGTGCCAGTAGTATGGGACAGGCGACTTCTGGAAACACCATATATTTT; cdr3_aa: CASSMGQATSGNTIYF
clone_size: .; v_call: TRBV11-3; j_call: TRBJ1-1; d_call: TRBD1; cdr3_nt: TGTGCCAGCAGCTTCAGGACAGGGAGTGAAGCTTTCTTT; cdr3_aa: CASSFRTGSEAFF
clone_size: .; v_call: TRBV7-9; j_call: TRBJ2-2; d_call: TRBD1; cdr3_nt: TGTGCCAGCAGCTTAACGGGACAGGTGATTCCCGGGGAGCTGTTTTTT; cdr3_aa: CASSLTGQVIPGELFF
clone_size: once; v_call: TRBV2; j_call: TRBJ1-4; d_call: .; cdr3_nt: TGTGCCAGCTACGAGGGGGGGCGTAGAGATGAAAAACTGTTTTTT; cdr3_aa: CASYEGGRRDEKLFF
clone_size: once; v_call: TRBV18; j_call: TRBJ2-7; d_call: .; cdr3_nt: TGTGCCAGCTCACCTAGTACCTACGAGCAGTACTTC; cdr3_aa: CASSPSTYEQYF
clone_size: .; v_call: TRBV11-2; j_call: TRBJ1-2; d_call: .; cdr3_nt: TGTGCCAGCAGCTTAAACGGCTATGGCTACACCTTC; cdr3_aa: CASSLNGYGYTF
clone_size: few; v_call: TRBV7-9; j_call: TRBJ2-1; d_call: TRBD2; cdr3_nt: TGTGCCAGCAGCTCTCAGGCTAGCGGGAGTGTCTCCTACAATGAGCAGTTCTTC; cdr3_aa: CASSSQASGSVSYNEQFF
clone_size: .; v_call: TRBV5-4; j_call: TRBJ2-6; d_call: TRBD1; cdr3_nt: TGTGCCAGCAGCTTGGACAGGGGGCTAGGGGCCAACGTCCTGACTTTC; cdr3_aa: CASSLDRGLGANVLTF